This entry is about one T cell receptor beta chain. V trimming: 5 bases; J trimming: 5 bases; junction bases outside the gene matches: 4. The CDR3 has 14 amino acids. The V gene's germline CDR1 is SNHLY and CDR2 FYNNEI. These data belong to a study of cytomegalovirus exposure and HLA in healthy donors. Method: immunoSEQ multiplex PCR; TCRdb's copy keeps in-frame clones and lacks some. This table holds about 130,000 clones, about 93% found once. Material: PBMCs. The clonotype originates from a woman between 18 and 29 years old in good health and CMV-seronegative. The V and J genes are TRBV2 and TRBJ2-3, with 10 bases aligning to TRBD2. CDR3 sequence reads: CASSPRLAGDTQYF. Written as DNA, the CDR3 is TGTGCCAGCAGTCCAAGACTAGCGGGAGATACGCAGTATTTT.